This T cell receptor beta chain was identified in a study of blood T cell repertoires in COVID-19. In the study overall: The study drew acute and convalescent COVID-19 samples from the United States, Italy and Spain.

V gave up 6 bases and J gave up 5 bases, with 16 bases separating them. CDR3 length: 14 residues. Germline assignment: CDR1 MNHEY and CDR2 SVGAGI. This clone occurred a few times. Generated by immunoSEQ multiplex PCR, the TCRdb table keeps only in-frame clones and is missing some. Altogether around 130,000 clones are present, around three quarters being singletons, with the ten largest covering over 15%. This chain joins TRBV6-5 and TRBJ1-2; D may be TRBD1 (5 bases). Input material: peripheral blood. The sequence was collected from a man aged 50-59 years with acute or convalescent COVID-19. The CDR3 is CASRRDQGTYGYTF. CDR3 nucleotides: TGTGCCAGCAGGCGGGATCAAGGGACGTATGGCTACACCTTC.